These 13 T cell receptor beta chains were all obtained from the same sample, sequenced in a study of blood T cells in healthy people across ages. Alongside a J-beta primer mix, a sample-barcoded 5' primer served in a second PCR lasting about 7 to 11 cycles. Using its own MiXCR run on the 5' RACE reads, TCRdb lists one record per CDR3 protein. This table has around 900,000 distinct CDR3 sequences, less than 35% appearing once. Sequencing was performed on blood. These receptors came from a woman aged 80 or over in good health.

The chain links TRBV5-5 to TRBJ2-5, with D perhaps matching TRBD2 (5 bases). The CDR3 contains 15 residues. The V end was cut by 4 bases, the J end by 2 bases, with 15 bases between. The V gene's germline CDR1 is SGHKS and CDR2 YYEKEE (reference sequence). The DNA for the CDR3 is TGTGCCAGCAGCCCCGGGGAAGGAAGGCAAGAGACCCAGTACTTC. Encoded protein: CASSPGEGRQETQYF.

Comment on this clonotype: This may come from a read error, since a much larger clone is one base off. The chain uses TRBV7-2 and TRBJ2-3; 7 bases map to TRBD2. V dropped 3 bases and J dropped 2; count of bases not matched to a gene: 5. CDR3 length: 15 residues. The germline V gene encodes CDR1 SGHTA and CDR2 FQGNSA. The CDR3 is CASSLGGRFTDTQYF. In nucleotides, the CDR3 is TGTGCCAGCAGCTTGGGAGGGCGGTTCACAGATACGCAGTATTTT.

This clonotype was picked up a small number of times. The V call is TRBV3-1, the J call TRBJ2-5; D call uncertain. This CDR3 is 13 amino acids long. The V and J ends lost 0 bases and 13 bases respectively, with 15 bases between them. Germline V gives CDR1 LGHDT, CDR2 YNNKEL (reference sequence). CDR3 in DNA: TGTGCCAGCAGCCAAGAGGCGCCCTTTAGTCGGTACTTC. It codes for CASSQEAPFSRYF.

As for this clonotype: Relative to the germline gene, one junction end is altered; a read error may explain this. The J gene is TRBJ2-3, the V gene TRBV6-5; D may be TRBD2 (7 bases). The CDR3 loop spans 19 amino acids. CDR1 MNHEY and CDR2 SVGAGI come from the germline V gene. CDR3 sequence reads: CASGYQGGRGLLDTDTQYF. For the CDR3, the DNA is TGTGCCAGCGGTTACCAAGGGGGGCGGGGGTTACTAGACACAGATACGCAGTATTTT.

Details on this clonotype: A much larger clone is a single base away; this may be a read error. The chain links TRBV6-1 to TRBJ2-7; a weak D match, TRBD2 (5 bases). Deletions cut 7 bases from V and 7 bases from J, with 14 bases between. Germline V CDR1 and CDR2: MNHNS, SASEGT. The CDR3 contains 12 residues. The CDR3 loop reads CASTLAGNEQYF. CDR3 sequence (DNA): TGTGCCAGCACCCTAGCAGGCAATGAGCAGTACTTC.

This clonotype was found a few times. The CDR3 here is CASSQADRPASGYTF. As DNA, the CDR3 is TGTGCCAGCAGCCAGGCGGACAGGCCCGCTAGTGGCTACACCTTC. V usage is TRBV3-1 and J usage is TRBJ1-2, with TRBD1 identical over 7 bases. CDR3 length equals 15 residues. V was clipped by 3 bases and J by 7 bases; unmatched bases: 11. The V gene's germline CDR1 is LGHDT and CDR2 YNNKEL (reference sequence). Looking up the rest from reference TRBV3-1 and TRBJ1-2 gives the full variable domain: DTAVSQTPKYLVTQMGNDKSIKCEQNLGHDTMYWYKQDSKKFLKIMFSYNNKELIINETVPNRFSPKSPDKAHLNLHINSLELGDSAVYFCASSQADRPASGYTFGSGTRLTVV.

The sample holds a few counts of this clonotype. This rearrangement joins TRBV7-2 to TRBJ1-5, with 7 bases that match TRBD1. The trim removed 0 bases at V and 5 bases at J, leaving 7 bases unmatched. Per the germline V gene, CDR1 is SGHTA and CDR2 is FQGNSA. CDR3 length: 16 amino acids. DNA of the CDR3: TGTGCCAGCAGCTTAGCTGGCAGGGGGGTCTATCAGCCCCAGCATTTT. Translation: CASSLAGRGVYQPQHF.

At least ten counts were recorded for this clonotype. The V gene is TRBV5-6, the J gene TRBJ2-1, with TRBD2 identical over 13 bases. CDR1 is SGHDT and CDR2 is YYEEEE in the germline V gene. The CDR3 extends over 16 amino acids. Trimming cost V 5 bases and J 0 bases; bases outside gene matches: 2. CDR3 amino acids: CASSRTSGSSYNEQFF. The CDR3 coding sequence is TGTGCCAGCAGTCGGACTAGCGGGAGCTCCTACAATGAGCAGTTCTTC. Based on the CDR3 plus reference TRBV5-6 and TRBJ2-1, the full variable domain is DAGVTQSPTHLIKTRGQQVTLRCSPKSGHDTVSWYQQALGQGPQFIFQYYEEEERQRGNFPDRFSGHQFPNYSSELNVNALLLGDSALYLCASSRTSGSSYNEQFFGPGTRLTVL.

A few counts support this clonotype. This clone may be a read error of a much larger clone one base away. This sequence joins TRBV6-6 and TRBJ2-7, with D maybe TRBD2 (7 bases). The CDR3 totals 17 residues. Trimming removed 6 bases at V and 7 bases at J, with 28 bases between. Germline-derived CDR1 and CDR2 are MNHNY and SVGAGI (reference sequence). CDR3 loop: CASSLPREGQNYNEQYF. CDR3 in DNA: TGTGCCAGCAGCCTCCCTAGGGAGGGACAAAACTACAATGAGCAGTACTTC.

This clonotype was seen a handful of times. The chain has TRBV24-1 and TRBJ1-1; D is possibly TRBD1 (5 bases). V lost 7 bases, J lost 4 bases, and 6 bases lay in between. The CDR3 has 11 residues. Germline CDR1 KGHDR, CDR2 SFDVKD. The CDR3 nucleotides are TGTGCCACCAGCGGGGCCACTGAAGCTTTCTTT. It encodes CATSGATEAFF.

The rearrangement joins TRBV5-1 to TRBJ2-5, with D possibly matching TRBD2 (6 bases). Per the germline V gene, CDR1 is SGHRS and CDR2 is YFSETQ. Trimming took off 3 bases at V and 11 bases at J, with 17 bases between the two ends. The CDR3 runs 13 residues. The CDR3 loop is CASSSPGSQEQYF. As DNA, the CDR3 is TGCGCCAGCAGCTCTCCCGGGAGCCAGGAGCAGTACTTC.

The CDR3 sequence is CASSSPRGAGIDQPQHF. CDR3 nucleotides: TGTGCCAGCAGTTCCCCAAGAGGGGCAGGGATTGATCAGCCCCAGCATTTT. V usage is TRBV6-2 or TRBV6-3 and J usage is TRBJ1-5; D is perhaps TRBD1 (5 bases). Germline lookup yields CDR1 MNHEY and CDR2 SVGEGT. V was clipped by 4 bases and J by 5 bases, with 21 bases between them. This CDR3 region has 17 residues.

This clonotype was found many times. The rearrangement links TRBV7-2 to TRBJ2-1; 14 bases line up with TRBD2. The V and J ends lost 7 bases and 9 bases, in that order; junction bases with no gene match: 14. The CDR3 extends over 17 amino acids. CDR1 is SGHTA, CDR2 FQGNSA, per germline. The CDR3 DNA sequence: TGTGCCAGCACCAGACTAGCGGGGGGGCCGACTCTAGGTGAGCAGTTCTTC. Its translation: CASTRLAGGPTLGEQFF.